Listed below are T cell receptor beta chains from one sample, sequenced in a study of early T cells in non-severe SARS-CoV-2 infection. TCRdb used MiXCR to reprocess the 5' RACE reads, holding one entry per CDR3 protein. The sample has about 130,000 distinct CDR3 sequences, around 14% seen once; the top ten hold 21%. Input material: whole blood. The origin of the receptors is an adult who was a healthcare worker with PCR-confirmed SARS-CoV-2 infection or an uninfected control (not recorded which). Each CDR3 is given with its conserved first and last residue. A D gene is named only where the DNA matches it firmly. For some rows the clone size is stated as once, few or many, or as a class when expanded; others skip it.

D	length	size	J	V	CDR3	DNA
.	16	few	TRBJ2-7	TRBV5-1	CASSLDPGASSYEQYF	TGCGCCAGCAGCTTGGATCCCGGGGCCAGCTCCTACGAGCAGTACTTC
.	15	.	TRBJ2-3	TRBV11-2	CASSWAWGSSDTQYF	TGTGCCAGCAGCTGGGCTTGGGGAAGTTCAGATACGCAGTATTTT
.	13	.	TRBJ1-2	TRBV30	CAWSTGQYNGYTF	TGTGCCTGGAGTACCGGACAGTATAATGGCTACACCTTC
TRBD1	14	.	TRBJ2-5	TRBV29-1	CSVPDKGAWETQYF	TGCAGTGTCCCCGACAAGGGGGCATGGGAGACCCAGTACTTC
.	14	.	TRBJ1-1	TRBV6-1	CASSETRVNTEAFF	TGTGCCAGCAGTGAAACGCGGGTGAACACTGAAGCTTTCTTT
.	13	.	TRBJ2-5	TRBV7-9	CASTLETKETQYF	TGTGCCAGCACCCTGGAAACGAAAGAGACCCAGTACTTC
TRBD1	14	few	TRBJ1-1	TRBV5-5	CASSQDRSRTEAFF	TGTGCCAGCAGCCAGGACAGGAGCCGCACTGAAGCTTTCTTT
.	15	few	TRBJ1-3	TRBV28	CASSSWTANGNTIYF	TGTGCCAGCAGTTCTTGGACAGCAAATGGAAACACCATATATTTT
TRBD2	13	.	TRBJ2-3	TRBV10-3	CAMSSGATDTQYF	TGTGCCATGTCTAGCGGTGCCACAGATACGCAGTATTTT
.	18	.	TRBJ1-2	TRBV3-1	CASSQEGARTSGNYGYTF	TGTGCCAGCAGCCAAGAGGGGGCGAGGACGAGCGGTAACTATGGCTACACCTTC
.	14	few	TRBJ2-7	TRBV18	CASSRDSGTYEQYF	TGTGCCAGCTCACGGGACAGCGGGACCTACGAGCAGTACTTC
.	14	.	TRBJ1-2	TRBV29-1	CSVARTTSNYGYTF	TGCAGCGTTGCAAGAACGACATCTAACTATGGCTACACCTTC
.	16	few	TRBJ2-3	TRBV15	CATSRDRVWGSDTQYF	TGTGCCACCAGCAGAGATCGTGTCTGGGGATCGGATACGCAGTATTTT
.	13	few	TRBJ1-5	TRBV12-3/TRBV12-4	CASSQGVWQPQHF	TGTGCCAGCAGTCAGGGAGTCTGGCAGCCCCAGCATTTT
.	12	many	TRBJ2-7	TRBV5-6	CASSLRDYEQYF	TGTGCCAGCAGCCTGCGGGACTACGAGCAGTACTTC
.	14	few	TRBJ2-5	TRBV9	CASSQGTGEETQYF	TGTGCCAGCAGCCAGGGGACGGGGGAAGAGACCCAGTACTTC
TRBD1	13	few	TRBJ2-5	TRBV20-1	CSVKGQGLETQYF	TGCAGTGTTAAAGGACAGGGTTTAGAGACCCAGTACTTC
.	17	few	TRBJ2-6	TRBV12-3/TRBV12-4	CASSWTTGVVGANVLTF	TGTGCCAGCAGTTGGACTACAGGGGTCGTCGGGGCCAACGTCCTGACTTTC
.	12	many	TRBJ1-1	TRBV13	CASSFGDTEVFF	TGTGCCAGCAGCTTTGGAGACACTGAAGTTTTCTTT
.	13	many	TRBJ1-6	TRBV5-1	CASSLGGDSPLHF	TGCGCCAGCAGCTTGGGGGGGGATTCACCCCTCCACTTT
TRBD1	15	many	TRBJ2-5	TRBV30	CAWSPRGPMEETQYF	TGTGCCTGGAGTCCGAGGGGGCCCATGGAAGAGACCCAGTACTTC
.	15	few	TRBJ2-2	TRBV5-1	CASSAGTGNTGELFF	TGCGCCAGCAGTGCCGGGACGGGGAACACCGGGGAGCTGTTTTTT
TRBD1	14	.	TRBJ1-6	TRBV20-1	CSASAGTVDSPLHF	TGCAGTGCTAGTGCAGGGACAGTCGATTCACCCCTCCACTTT
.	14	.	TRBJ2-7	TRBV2	CASLITRGHYEQYF	TGTGCCAGCCTAATTACCCGGGGCCACTACGAGCAGTACTTC
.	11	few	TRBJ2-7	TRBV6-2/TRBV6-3	CASSRRGEQYF	TGTGCCAGCAGTCGCAGGGGCGAGCAGTACTTC
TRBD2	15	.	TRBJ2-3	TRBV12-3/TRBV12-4	CASRNSWDYTDTQYF	TGTGCCAGCAGGAACTCGTGGGACTACACAGATACGCAGTATTTT
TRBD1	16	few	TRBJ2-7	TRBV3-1	CASSQRGTGKTYEQYF	TGTGCCAGCAGCCAAAGGGGGACAGGGAAGACCTACGAGCAGTACTTC
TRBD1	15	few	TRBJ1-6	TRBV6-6	CASSYYRDSNSPLHF	TGTGCCAGCAGTTACTACCGGGACAGCAATTCACCCCTCCACTTT
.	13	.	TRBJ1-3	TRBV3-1	CASSQLTGNTIYF	TGTGCCAGCAGCCAATTAACTGGAAACACCATATATTTT
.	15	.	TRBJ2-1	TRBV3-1	CASSQEDLGYNEQFF	TGTGCCAGCAGCCAAGAAGACCTAGGTTACAATGAGCAGTTCTTC
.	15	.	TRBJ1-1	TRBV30	CAWTLLGVPKTEAFF	TGTGCCTGGACCCTGCTGGGAGTTCCGAAGACTGAAGCTTTCTTT
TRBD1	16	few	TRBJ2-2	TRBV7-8	CASSPNDRGGTGELFF	TGTGCCAGCAGCCCTAACGACAGGGGAGGTACCGGGGAGCTGTTTTTT
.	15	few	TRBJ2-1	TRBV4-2	CASSQVASANNEQFF	TGTGCCAGCAGCCAAGTGGCTTCTGCCAACAATGAGCAGTTCTTC
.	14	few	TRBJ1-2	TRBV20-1	CSAPRRGGNYGYTF	TGCAGCGCCCCCCGAAGAGGGGGTAACTATGGCTACACCTTC
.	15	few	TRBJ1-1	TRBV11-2	CASSLVRGLNTEAFF	TGTGCCAGCAGCTTAGTCCGGGGGCTGAACACTGAAGCTTTCTTT
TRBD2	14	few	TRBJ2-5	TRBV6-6	CASSYGLAEETQYF	TGTGCCAGCAGTTACGGACTAGCGGAAGAGACCCAGTACTTC
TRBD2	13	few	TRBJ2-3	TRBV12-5	CASKASGGDTQYF	TGTGCTAGTAAGGCTAGCGGGGGCGATACGCAGTATTTT
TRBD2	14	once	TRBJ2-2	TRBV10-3	CAISEGLAPGELFF	TGTGCCATCAGTGAGGGACTAGCGCCCGGGGAGCTGTTTTTT
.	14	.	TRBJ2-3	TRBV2	CASKGAITTDTQYF	TGTGCCAGCAAGGGCGCCATAACGACAGATACGCAGTATTTT
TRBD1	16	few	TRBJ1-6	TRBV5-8	CASSLDAWTGVSPLHF	TGTGCCAGCAGCTTGGACGCATGGACAGGGGTCTCACCCCTCCACTTT
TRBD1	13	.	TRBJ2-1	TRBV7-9	CASWGQDWNEQFF	TGTGCCAGCTGGGGACAGGATTGGAATGAGCAGTTCTTC
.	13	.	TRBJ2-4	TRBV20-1	CSASPGPKNIQYF	TGCAGTGCTAGTCCAGGTCCCAAAAACATTCAGTACTTC
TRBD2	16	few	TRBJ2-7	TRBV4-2	CASSQDKRGGRSEQYF	TGTGCCAGCAGCCAGGATAAGCGGGGGGGCCGTTCCGAGCAGTACTTC
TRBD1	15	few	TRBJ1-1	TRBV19	CASSITGTGGSEAFF	TGTGCCAGTAGTATCACCGGGACAGGGGGATCTGAAGCTTTCTTT
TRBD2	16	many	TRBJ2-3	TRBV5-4	CASSLEAGGQEDTQYF	TGTGCCAGCAGCTTGGAGGCGGGGGGGCAGGAAGATACGCAGTATTTT
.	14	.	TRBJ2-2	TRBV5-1	CASSLYAPGGELFF	TGCGCCAGCAGCTTGTATGCCCCCGGCGGGGAGCTGTTTTTT